Each of the 19 T cell receptor beta chains below was sequenced from the same sample in a study of T cell changes during pregnancy in multiple sclerosis. Assay used: immunoSEQ multiplex PCR; TCRdb lists only in-frame clones, some missing. Altogether around 70,000 clones are present, 85% to 95% being singletons, with the ten largest covering approximately 2.1%. The material sequenced was peripheral blood, taken before pregnancy. These receptors originate from a female donor with multiple sclerosis, enrolled in a pregnancy study.

The chain recombines TRBV7-2 with TRBJ2-1, with 7 bases matching TRBD2. The CDR3 is 17 residues long. Trimming cost V 5 bases and J 6 bases; bases outside gene matches: 16. The germline CDR1 and CDR2 sequences are SGHTA and FQGNSA. The chain's CDR3 is CASSHIVGRGGLNEQFF. CDR3 nucleotide sequence: TGTGCCAGCAGCCATATAGTTGGGAGGGGCGGGCTCAATGAGCAGTTCTTC.

V gene TRBV29-1 combines with J gene TRBJ1-2, with TRBD1 matching 8 bases. Germline-derived CDR1 and CDR2 are SQVTM and ANQGSEA. The CDR3 consists of 11 residues. V trimming: 7 bases; J trimming: 5 bases; junction bases outside the gene matches: 3. The CDR3 nucleotides are TGCAGCGAGAGGACAGGGTATGGCTACACCTTC. It translates to CSERTGYGYTF.

The chain recombines TRBV5-4 with TRBJ2-7, with a tentative D call TRBD1 (6 bases). The CDR3 has 13 amino acids. Looked up from germline, CDR1 is SGHNT and CDR2 is YYREEE (reference sequence). Trimming took 2 bases from V and 6 from J, leaving 12 bases between them. The CDR3 DNA is TGTGCCAGCAGCTTCGGACAGCCGGGCGAGCAGTACTTC. Protein: CASSFGQPGEQYF.

The J gene is TRBJ2-5, the V gene TRBV14; no clear D gene. The germline gives CDR1 SGHDN, CDR2 FVKESK. With 4 bases removed from V and 9 bases from J, the gap between germline ends came to 18 bases. The CDR3 covers 14 residues. The CDR3 DNA sequence: TGTGCCAGCAGCCCACATTGGGCGCAGGTGGCCCAGTACTTC. Translating gives CASSPHWAQVAQYF.

This clone was seen once. The J gene is TRBJ2-7, the V gene TRBV27; 8 nucleotides line up with TRBD1. Germline values: CDR1 MNHEY, CDR2 SMNVEV (reference sequence). The trim removed 3 bases at V and 2 bases at J, leaving 6 bases unmatched. This CDR3 is built from 15 residues. The CDR3 reads CASSFRVTGAYEQYF. The DNA for the CDR3 is TGTGCCAGCAGTTTCAGAGTGACAGGGGCCTACGAGCAGTACTTC.

The chain recombines TRBV9 with TRBJ2-5; 9 bases map to TRBD2. Germline lookup yields CDR1 SGDLS and CDR2 YYNGEE. The CDR3 is made up of 14 amino acids. V lost 0 bases and J lost 4; bases outside the gene matches: 1. The CDR3 loop is CASSVELAGETQYF. CDR3 coding DNA: TGTGCCAGCAGCGTAGAACTAGCGGGAGAGACCCAGTACTTC.

The V and J genes are TRBV5-5 and TRBJ1-2; weak D call: TRBD1 (6 bases). The CDR3 is made up of 18 amino acids. CDR1 SGHKS and CDR2 YYEKEE come from the germline V gene (reference sequence). Trimming stripped 3 bases from V and 4 bases from J, with 25 bases between. CDR3 amino acids: CASSYFHSNRVGTYGYTF. The CDR3 bases are TGTGCCAGCAGCTACTTTCATTCGAACAGGGTTGGGACCTATGGCTACACCTTC.

This chain connects TRBV9 to TRBJ2-1, with 14 positions matching TRBD2. CDR1 is SGDLS and CDR2 is YYNGEE in the germline V gene. After removal of 0 bases from V and 7 bases from J, the junction contained 9 bases not matched to a gene. The CDR3 extends over 18 amino acids. CDR3 in DNA: TGTGCCAGCAGCGTAGGGCCCAGGACTAGCGGGAGGCCAAATGAGCAGTTCTTC. This sequence encodes CASSVGPRTSGRPNEQFF.

V gene TRBV28 combines with J gene TRBJ1-4; D is uncertain. The CDR3 contains 15 residues. The V gene's germline CDR1 is MDHEN and CDR2 SYDVKM. Trimming pared 1 base from V and 4 bases from J, leaving 10 bases between. This CDR3 is CASSLSGGLNEKLFF. DNA of the CDR3: TGTGCCAGCAGTTTATCCGGCGGACTTAATGAAAAACTGTTTTTT. The full variable domain, rest sourced from reference TRBV28 and TRBJ1-4, is DVKVTQSSRYLVKRTGEKVFLECVQDMDHENMFWYRQDPGLGLRLIYFSYDVKMKEKGDIPEGYSVSREKKERFSLILESASTNQTSMYLCASSLSGGLNEKLFFGSGTQLSVL.

The chain is built from TRBV9 and TRBJ1-2; TRBD1 aligns across 11 bases. The V gene end was trimmed by 3 bases and the J gene end by 7 bases; junction bases not matched to a gene: 8. This CDR3 comprises 15 residues. Germline V gene sequence: CDR1 SGDLS, CDR2 YYNGEE. The CDR3 DNA sequence: TGTGCCAGCAGCGCCCACGGGACAGGGGGTTCTGGCTACACCTTC. It yields the protein CASSAHGTGGSGYTF.

This chain connects TRBV9 to TRBJ1-4, with 9 bases aligning to TRBD1. This CDR3 contains 15 residues. The ends lost 4 bases at V and 5 bases at J; junction bases unmatched: 6. Germline CDR1 reads SGDLS; CDR2 reads YYNGEE. The CDR3 coding sequence is TGTGCCAGCAGCCCTCAGACAGGGGGGAATGAAAAACTGTTTTTT. Its protein product is CASSPQTGGNEKLFF.

In DNA, the CDR3 is TGCGCCAGCAGCTTGCCCACCCGGACTAGCGGGAGGGCCGTGGGCACAGATACGCAGTATTTT. As protein: CASSLPTRTSGRAVGTDTQYF. V and J are TRBV5-1 and TRBJ2-3; 15 nucleotides match TRBD2. CDR1 is SGHRS and CDR2 is YFSETQ in the germline V gene. J gave up 1 base and V 1 base, and 13 bases lay outside the gene matches. This CDR3 has 21 amino acids.

The chain uses TRBV30 and TRBJ2-7; maybe TRBD1 (7 bases). The CDR3 runs to 17 residues. Germline-derived CDR1 and CDR2 are GTSNPN and SVGIG (reference sequence). Trimming pared 1 base from V and 3 bases from J, leaving 22 bases between. CDR3 protein: CAWSGAPGGGSYYEQYF. The DNA for the CDR3 is TGTGCCTGGAGTGGGGCGCCAGGGGGAGGATCCTACTACGAGCAGTACTTC. Combining the CDR3 with reference TRBV30 and TRBJ2-7 gives the whole variable domain SQTIHQWPATLVQPVGSPLSLECTVEGTSNPNLYWYRQAAGRGLQLLFYSVGIGQISSEVPQNLSASRPQDRQFILSSKKLLLSDSGFYLCAWSGAPGGGSYYEQYFGPGTRLTVT.

This clone was found once. CDR3 sequence: CASSFRTGGPYNEQFF. In nucleotides, the CDR3 is TGTGCCAGCAGCTTTAGGACAGGGGGCCCCTACAATGAGCAGTTCTTC. The V and J genes are TRBV13 and TRBJ2-1; TRBD1 aligns across 11 bases. The germline V gene encodes CDR1 PRHDT and CDR2 FYEKMQ (reference sequence). Germline trimming cut 3 bases from V and 2 bases from J; bases unmatched to any gene: 3. This CDR3 is built from 16 residues.

This sequence joins TRBV29-1 and TRBJ2-1, with TRBD2 as a possible D gene (6 bases). CDR1 SQVTM and CDR2 ANQGSEA come from the germline V gene. V gave up 6 bases and J gave up 7 bases, with 13 bases separating them. This CDR3 contains 12 residues. The CDR3 bases are TGCAGCGTGCTGGCCGGAGGGAATGAGCAGTTCTTC. Translation: CSVLAGGNEQFF.

The rearrangement joins TRBV27 to TRBJ2-1; 11 nucleotides agree with TRBD2. The CDR3 is 16 amino acids. Germline V CDR1 and CDR2: MNHEY, SMNVEV (reference sequence). The ends lost 3 bases at V and 8 bases at J; junction bases unmatched: 9. DNA of the CDR3: TGTGCCAGCAGTTTCTCAACTAGCGGGAGAAGCGATGAGCAGTTCTTC. Its protein is CASSFSTSGRSDEQFF.

The chain uses TRBV5-8 and TRBJ2-3; D possibly corresponds to TRBD2 (5 bases). The V and J ends lost 5 bases and 2 bases respectively, with 9 bases between them. Germline lookup yields CDR1 SGHTS and CDR2 YDEGEE. The CDR3 spans 13 residues. The CDR3 here is CASSSRDTDTQYF. Here the CDR3 DNA reads TGTGCCAGCAGTTCCCGGGACACAGATACGCAGTATTTT.

V gene TRBV2 combines with J gene TRBJ1-4; no clear D. The CDR3 loop spans 14 amino acids. V gave up 7 bases and J gave up 3 bases, with 12 bases separating them. The V gene's germline CDR1 is SNHLY and CDR2 FYNNEI. The DNA for the CDR3 is TGTGCCAGCAAACAGTTTGGGTCTAATGAAAAACTGTTTTTT. It translates to CASKQFGSNEKLFF.

The V and J genes are TRBV19 and TRBJ2-2; 11 bases map to TRBD2. Germline CDR1 reads LNHDA; CDR2 reads SQIVND (reference sequence). The CDR3 has 17 amino acids. The J segment lost 7 bases and the V segment lost 4 bases, leaving 11 bases of the junction unmatched. CDR3 DNA sequence: TGTGCCAGTAGTACGACTAGCGGGATCAGGGTTGGCGGGGAGCTGTTTTTT. Translating gives CASSTTSGIRVGGELFF.